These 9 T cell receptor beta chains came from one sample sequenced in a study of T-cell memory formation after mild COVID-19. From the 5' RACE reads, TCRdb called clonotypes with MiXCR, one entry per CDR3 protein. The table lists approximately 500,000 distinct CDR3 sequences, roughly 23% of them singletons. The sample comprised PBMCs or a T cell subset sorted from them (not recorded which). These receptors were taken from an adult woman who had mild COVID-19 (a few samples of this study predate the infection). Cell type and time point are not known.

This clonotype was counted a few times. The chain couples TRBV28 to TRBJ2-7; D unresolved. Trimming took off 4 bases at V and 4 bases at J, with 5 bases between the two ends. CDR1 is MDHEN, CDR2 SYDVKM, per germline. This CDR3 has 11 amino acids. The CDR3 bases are TGTGCCAGCAGTTGGCAGTACGAGCAGTACTTC. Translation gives CASSWQYEQYF.

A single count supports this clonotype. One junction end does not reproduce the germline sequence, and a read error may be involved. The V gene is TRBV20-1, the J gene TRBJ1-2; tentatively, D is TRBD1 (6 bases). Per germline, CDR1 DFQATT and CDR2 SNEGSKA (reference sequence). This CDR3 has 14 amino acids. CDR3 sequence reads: CSARASGVNDGYTF. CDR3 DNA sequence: TGCAGTGCTAGGGCTTCAGGGGTTAACGATGGCTACACCTTC.

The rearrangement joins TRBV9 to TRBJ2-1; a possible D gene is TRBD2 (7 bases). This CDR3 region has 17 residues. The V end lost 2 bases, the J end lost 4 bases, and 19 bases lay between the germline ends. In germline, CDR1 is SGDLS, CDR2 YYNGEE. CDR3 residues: CASSVRAGGGLYNEQFF. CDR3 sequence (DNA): TGTGCCAGCAGCGTTAGGGCTGGCGGGGGCTTATACAATGAGCAGTTCTTC.

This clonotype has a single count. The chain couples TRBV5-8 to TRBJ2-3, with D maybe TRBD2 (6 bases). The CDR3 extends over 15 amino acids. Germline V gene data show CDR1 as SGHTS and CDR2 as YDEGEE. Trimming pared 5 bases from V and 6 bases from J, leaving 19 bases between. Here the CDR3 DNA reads TGTGCCAGCAGACTGTCGGGACTGGGGACCGATACGCAGTATTTT. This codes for CASRLSGLGTDTQYF.

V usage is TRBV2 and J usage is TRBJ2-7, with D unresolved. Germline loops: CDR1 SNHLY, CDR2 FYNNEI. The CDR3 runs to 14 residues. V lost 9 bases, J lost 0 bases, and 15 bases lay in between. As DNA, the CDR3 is TGTGCCAGTTCGTCCGGTGGGTCCTCCTACGAGCAGTACTTC. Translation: CASSSGGSSYEQYF.

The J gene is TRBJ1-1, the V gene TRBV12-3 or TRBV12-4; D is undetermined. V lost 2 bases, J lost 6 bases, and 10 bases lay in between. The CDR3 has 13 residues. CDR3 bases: TGTGCCAGCAGTTTAACTCGCGGGCCTGAAGCTTTCTTT. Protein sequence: CASSLTRGPEAFF.

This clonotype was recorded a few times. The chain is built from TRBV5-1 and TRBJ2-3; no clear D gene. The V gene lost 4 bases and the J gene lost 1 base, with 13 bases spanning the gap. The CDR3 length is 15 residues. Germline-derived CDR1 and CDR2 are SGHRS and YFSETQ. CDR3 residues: CASSLWDGGTDTQYF. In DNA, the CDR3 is TGCGCCAGCAGCCTATGGGATGGGGGCACAGATACGCAGTATTTT.

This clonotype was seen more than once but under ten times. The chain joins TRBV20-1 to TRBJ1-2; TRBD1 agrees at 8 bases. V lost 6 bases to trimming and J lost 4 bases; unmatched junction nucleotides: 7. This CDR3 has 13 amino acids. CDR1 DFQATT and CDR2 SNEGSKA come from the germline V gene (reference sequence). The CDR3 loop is CSARTGPSYGYTF. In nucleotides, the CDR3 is TGCAGTGCGCGGACAGGGCCCTCCTATGGCTACACCTTC.

The CDR3 DNA sequence: TGCAGCGTTGGTGACGCAGGGAACAGTCAGCCCCAGCATTTT. Protein: CSVGDAGNSQPQHF. The V and J genes are TRBV29-1 and TRBJ1-5, with D tentatively TRBD1 (5 bases). V lost 4 bases and J 6 bases, leaving 16 bases between the germline ends. The germline CDR1 and CDR2 sequences are SQVTM and ANQGSEA. The CDR3 length is 14 residues.